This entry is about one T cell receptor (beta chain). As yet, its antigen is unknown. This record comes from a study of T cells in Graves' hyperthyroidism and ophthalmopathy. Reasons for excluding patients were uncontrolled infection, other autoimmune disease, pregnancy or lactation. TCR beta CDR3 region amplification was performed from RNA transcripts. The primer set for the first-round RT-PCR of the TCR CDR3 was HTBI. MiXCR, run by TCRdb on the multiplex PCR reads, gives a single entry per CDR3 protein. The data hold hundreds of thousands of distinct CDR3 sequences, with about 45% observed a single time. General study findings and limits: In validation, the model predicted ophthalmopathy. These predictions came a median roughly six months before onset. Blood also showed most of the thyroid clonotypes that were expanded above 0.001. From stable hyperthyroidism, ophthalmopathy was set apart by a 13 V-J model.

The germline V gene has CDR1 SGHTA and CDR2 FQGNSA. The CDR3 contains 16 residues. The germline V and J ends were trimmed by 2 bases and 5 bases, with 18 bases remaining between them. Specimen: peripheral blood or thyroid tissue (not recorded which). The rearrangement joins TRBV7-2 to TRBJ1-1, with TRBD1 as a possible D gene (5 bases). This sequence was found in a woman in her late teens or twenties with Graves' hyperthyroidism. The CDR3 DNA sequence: TGTGCCAGCAGCTTAAGGCCCTCCAGGGTGGGGACTGAAGCTTTCTTT. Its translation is CASSLRPSRVGTEAFF.